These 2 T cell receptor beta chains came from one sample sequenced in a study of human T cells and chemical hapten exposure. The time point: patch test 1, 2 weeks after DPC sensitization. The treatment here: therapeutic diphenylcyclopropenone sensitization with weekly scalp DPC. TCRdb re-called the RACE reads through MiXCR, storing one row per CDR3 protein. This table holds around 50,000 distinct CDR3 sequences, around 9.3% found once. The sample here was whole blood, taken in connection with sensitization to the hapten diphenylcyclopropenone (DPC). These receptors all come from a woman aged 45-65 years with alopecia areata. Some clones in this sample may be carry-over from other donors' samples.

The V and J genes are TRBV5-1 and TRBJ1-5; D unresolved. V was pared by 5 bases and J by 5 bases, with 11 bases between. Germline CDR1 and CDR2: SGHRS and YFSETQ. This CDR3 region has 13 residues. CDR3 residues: CASSSGRDQPQHF. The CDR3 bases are TGCGCCAGCAGTTCTGGGCGAGATCAGCCCCAGCATTTT.

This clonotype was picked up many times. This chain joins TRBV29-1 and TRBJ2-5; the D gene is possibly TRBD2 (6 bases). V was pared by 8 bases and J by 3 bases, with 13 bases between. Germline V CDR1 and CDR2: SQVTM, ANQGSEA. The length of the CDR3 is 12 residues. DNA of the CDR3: TGCAGCACTAGGGACTCTGAAGAGACCCAGTACTTC. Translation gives CSTRDSEETQYF. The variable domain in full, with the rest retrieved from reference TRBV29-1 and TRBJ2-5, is SAVISQKPSRDICQRGTSLTIQCQVDSQVTMMFWYRQQPGQSLTLIATANQGSEATYESGFVIDKFPISRPNLTFSTLTVSNMSPEDSSIYLCSTRDSEETQYFGPGTRLLVL.